The 17 T cell receptor beta chains below all came from one sample that was sequenced in a study of T-cell reconstitution after alpha-beta-depleted transplantation in children. Unique molecular identifiers tagged the TCRbeta library. From the PCR reads, TCRdb called clonotypes with MiXCR, one entry per CDR3 protein. Here the sample spans some 110,000 distinct CDR3 sequences, 9% to 12% being singletons. The specimen was PBMCs, collected before TCRalphabeta/CD19-depleted stem cell transplant. These receptors were collected from a boy aged 2 to 10 with acute lymphoblastic leukemia, due to receive a stem cell transplant.

V is TRBV2 and J is TRBJ2-4, with TRBD2 as a possible D gene (5 bases). The V end was cut by 3 bases, the J end by 3 bases, with 9 bases between. CDR1 is SNHLY and CDR2 is FYNNEI in the germline V gene. The CDR3 sequence is 14 residues long. The CDR3 region has the DNA TGTGCCAGCAGTGAGTCCCGGGGCAAAAACATTCAGTACTTC. Translation: CASSESRGKNIQYF.

This clonotype was seen a few times. This chain joins TRBV25-1 and TRBJ2-1; TRBD1 aligns across 9 bases. This CDR3 spans 16 amino acids. J gave up 8 bases and V 3 bases, and 11 bases lay outside the gene matches. Germline assignment: CDR1 MGHDK and CDR2 SYGVNS. CDR3 protein: CASSDGRDRVVDEQFF. The CDR3 nucleotides read TGTGCCAGCAGTGACGGCCGGGACAGGGTGGTGGATGAGCAGTTCTTC. Full variable domain (outside the CDR3, taken from reference TRBV25-1 and TRBJ2-1): EADIYQTPRYLVIGTGKKITLECSQTMGHDKMYWYQQDPGMELHLIHYSYGVNSTEKGDLSSESTVSRIRTEHFPLTLESARPSHTSQYLCASSDGRDRVVDEQFFGPGTRLTVL.

This clonotype turned up a few times. The chain uses TRBV4-2 and TRBJ1-5; no clear D gene. This CDR3 comprises 15 residues. With 0 bases removed from V and 5 bases from J, the gap between germline ends came to 11 bases. Germline V gene data show CDR1 as LGHNA and CDR2 as YNFKEQ. The CDR3, as DNA: TGTGCCAGCAGCCAAGATAACGCCGGGGATCAGCCCCAGCATTTT. Translated, it gives CASSQDNAGDQPQHF.

In its sample, this clonotype was seen a few times. The gene calls are TRBV18 and TRBJ2-1; D remains unclear. V was pared by 1 base and J by 7 bases, with 8 bases between. This CDR3 comprises 13 residues. Germline lookup yields CDR1 KGHSH and CDR2 LQKENI. CDR3 sequence reads: CASSPLVVNEQFF. The CDR3 DNA reads as TGTGCCAGCTCACCACTAGTGGTTAATGAGCAGTTCTTC.

There are a few counts of this clonotype. The chain couples TRBV7-9 to TRBJ2-7; D uncertain. CDR1 is SEHNR, CDR2 FQNEAQ, per germline (reference sequence). This CDR3 is 14 amino acids long. V lost 7 bases to trimming and J lost 0 bases, with 13 bases between them. CDR3 DNA sequence: TGTGCCAGCAAACCCTCGGCCAGCTCCTACGAGCAGTACTTC. This gives the protein CASKPSASSYEQYF.

The chain carries TRBV7-9 and TRBJ1-4; no reliable D call. Germline CDR1 and CDR2: SEHNR and FQNEAQ (reference sequence). V dropped 4 bases and J dropped 6 bases, with 15 bases sitting between them. This CDR3 has 15 amino acids. Here the CDR3 DNA reads TGTGCCAGCAGCTCCTCGGGCCCCGCGGATGAAAAACTGTTTTTT. Protein sequence: CASSSSGPADEKLFF.

This clonotype has just a few counts. This chain uses TRBV4-1 with TRBJ2-3; tentative D call: TRBD1 (5 bases). V was pared by 3 bases and J by 0 bases, with 10 bases between. The CDR3 length is 15 residues. Germline CDR1 is MGHRA and CDR2 is YSYEKL. The CDR3 DNA follows: TGCGCCAGCAGCCAGGGGCCTACTAGCACAGATACGCAGTATTTT. Translating gives CASSQGPTSTDTQYF.

The gene calls are TRBV30 and TRBJ2-6; tentatively, D is TRBD2 (5 bases). CDR3 size: 16 residues. From germline, CDR1 is GTSNPN and CDR2 SVGIG (reference sequence). V was cut by 0 bases and J by 4 bases, with 13 bases left in between. DNA for the CDR3: TGTGCCTGGAGTGTATCGGGGAGTAACGGGGCCAACGTCCTGACTTTC. It yields the protein CAWSVSGSNGANVLTF. Complete variable domain (other parts from reference TRBV30 and TRBJ2-6): SQTIHQWPATLVQPVGSPLSLECTVEGTSNPNLYWYRQAAGRGLQLLFYSVGIGQISSEVPQNLSASRPQDRQFILSSKKLLLSDSGFYLCAWSVSGSNGANVLTFGAGSRLTVL.

The chain links TRBV29-1 to TRBJ2-7; 8 nucleotides line up with TRBD2. V lost 6 bases and J lost 2; bases outside the gene matches: 18. The CDR3 contains 17 residues. The germline gives CDR1 SQVTM, CDR2 ANQGSEA. This CDR3 is CSVSWLGGSGKPYEQYF. The CDR3 DNA reads TGCAGCGTGAGTTGGTTGGGGGGTAGCGGGAAGCCCTACGAGCAGTACTTC.

This clonotype has just a few counts. The V call is TRBV18, the J call TRBJ1-1; TRBD1 is a possible D gene (6 bases). CDR1 and CDR2 (germline): KGHSH, LQKENI. The CDR3 totals 16 residues. Trimming cost V 1 base and J 0 bases, with 12 bases left between them. The CDR3 sequence is CASSPQGQTMNTEAFF. The DNA of the CDR3 is TGTGCCAGCTCACCACAAGGACAGACCATGAACACTGAAGCTTTCTTT.

CDR3 bases: TGCAGCGCTGGGGACGGTAGCAATCAGCCCCAGCATTTT. As protein: CSAGDGSNQPQHF. The genes are TRBV29-1 and TRBJ1-5; weak D call: TRBD1 (5 bases). Germline CDR1 SQVTM, CDR2 ANQGSEA. Trimming took 7 bases from V and 0 from J, leaving 10 bases between them. The CDR3 has 13 amino acids.

This clonotype appeared a few times. The V call is TRBV5-1, the J call TRBJ1-2; TRBD1 is a possible D gene (6 bases). With 1 base removed from V and 5 bases from J, the gap between germline ends came to 12 bases. Germline CDR1 and CDR2: SGHRS and YFSETQ. The CDR3 covers 14 residues. Here the CDR3 DNA reads TGCGCCAGCAGCTTGTCGGGGGCGGGTTATGGCTACACCTTC. Amino acid sequence: CASSLSGAGYGYTF.

This clonotype has at least ten counts. The V and J genes are TRBV7-2 and TRBJ2-7; TRBD2 aligns across 7 bases. The trim removed 1 base at V and 4 bases at J, leaving 7 bases unmatched. The CDR3 sequence is 15 residues long. Germline assignment: CDR1 SGHTA and CDR2 FQGNSA. Here the CDR3 DNA reads TGTGCCAGCAGCTTAGGCAAGTCGGGAGGTTACGAGCAGTACTTC. Translation gives CASSLGKSGGYEQYF.

The table lists this clonotype with a few counts. V and J are TRBV20-1 and TRBJ1-1, with 7 bases that match TRBD1. The CDR3 loop spans 12 amino acids. The V segment lost 4 bases and the J segment 1 base; nucleotides outside the gene matches: 0. Germline V gene lookup returns CDR1 DFQATT and CDR2 SNEGSKA (reference sequence). The CDR3 sequence: CSANRGNTEAFF. The CDR3 nucleotides read TGCAGTGCTAACAGGGGGAACACTGAAGCTTTCTTT.

This chain connects TRBV20-1 to TRBJ2-1; no reliable D call. V gave up 0 bases and J gave up 3 bases, with 12 bases separating them. The CDR3 covers 15 residues. Looked up from germline, CDR1 is DFQATT and CDR2 is SNEGSKA (reference sequence). CDR3 nucleotides: TGCAGTGCTAGAGATCACCCTGTTTTCTACAATGAGCAGTTCTTC. Translation: CSARDHPVFYNEQFF.

This clonotype was seen once. The chain uses TRBV20-1 and TRBJ2-4; 7 positions match TRBD2. Germline V lookup: CDR1 DFQATT, CDR2 SNEGSKA (reference sequence). This CDR3 region has 16 residues. Trimming cost V 3 bases and J 0 bases; bases outside gene matches: 8. The CDR3 bases are TGCAGTGCTAGGGCCACTAGCGTCATAGCCAAAAACATTCAGTACTTC. It codes for CSARATSVIAKNIQYF.

V and J are TRBV5-1 and TRBJ2-7; possible D gene TRBD2, 6 bases. With 2 bases removed from V and 1 base from J, the gap between germline ends came to 13 bases. From germline, CDR1 is SGHRS and CDR2 YFSETQ. The CDR3 loop spans 15 amino acids. CDR3 residues: CASSFRDFFSYEQYF. The CDR3 DNA sequence: TGCGCCAGCAGCTTCCGGGACTTCTTTTCCTACGAGCAGTACTTC. Variable domain in full (rest from reference TRBV5-1 and TRBJ2-7): KAGVTQTPRYLIKTRGQQVTLSCSPISGHRSVSWYQQTPGQGLQFLFEYFSETQRNKGNFPGRFSGRQFSNSRSEMNVSTLELGDSALYLCASSFRDFFSYEQYFGPGTRLTVT.